This TCR beta chain was retrieved from a study of T cell repertoires in cytomegalovirus infection. Study summary: In public TCR beta signatures, there were indications of both CMV infection and matching HLA type.

TCRdb itself ran the reads through MiXCR, one entry per CDR3 protein. This sample has 350,000 to 500,000 distinct CDR3 sequences, with roughly 30% found just once. Findings of the study overall: Dominant in the ex vivo response were TCR beta clonotypes restricted by HLA-C and specific for CMV.

V was trimmed by 2 bases and J by 2 bases, leaving 12 bases between them. The CDR3 is 15 residues long. Germline V gives CDR1 SGHRS, CDR2 YFSETQ. In the case of this clonotype: Its antigen is undetermined.

The source of this sequence is a human donor in good health (CMV status not recorded). Some clones in this sample may be carry-over from other donors' samples. The V gene is TRBV5-1, the J gene TRBJ2-3; D call uncertain. Material for sequencing was PBMCs. The CDR3 region has the DNA TGCGCCAGCAGCTTCATAGGTGGGAACACAGATACGCAGTATTTT. Its translation: CASSFIGGNTDTQYF. The full variable domain, with the rest looked up from reference TRBV5-1 and TRBJ2-3, is KAGVTQTPRYLIKTRGQQVTLSCSPISGHRSVSWYQQTPGQGLQFLFEYFSETQRNKGNFPGRFSGRQFSNSRSEMNVSTLELGDSALYLCASSFIGGNTDTQYFGPGTRLTVL.